These T cell receptor beta chains were read from a single sample in a study of vaccination and CD4 T cells after COVID-19. From the PCR reads, TCRdb called clonotypes with MiXCR, one entry per CDR3 protein. The sample records 20,000 to 25,000 distinct CDR3 sequences, roughly 36% being singletons. These receptors' antigens are unknown. The specimen comprised CD4+ T cells from blood, cultured in vitro, sampled about 7 months after SARS-CoV-2 vaccination. The source of these receptors is a human donor who had recovered from COVID-19. Each CDR3 is given with its conserved first and last residue. The D gene is left open where the match is weak. Clone size is not always given. Where it is, it says once, few, many or a class for expanded clones.

TRBJ1-2 NA 14 NA TRBV25-1 CASSPNREKRGYTF TGTGCCAGCAGCCCGAACAGGGAGAAGAGGGGCTACACCTTC
TRBJ2-7 NA 16 TRBD2 TRBV20-1 CSARDRLAGGDQEQYF TGCAGTGCTAGAGATAGGCTAGCGGGAGGGGATCAGGAGCAGTACTTC
TRBJ1-2 NA 12 NA TRBV12-3/TRBV12-4 CASSFSSYGYTF TGTGCCAGCAGTTTCAGTTCCTATGGCTACACCTTC
TRBJ2-2 NA 15 NA TRBV11-1 CASSFQGGTTGELFF TGTGCCAGCAGCTTCCAGGGGGGGACCACCGGGGAGCTGTTTTTT
TRBJ1-2 few 13 NA TRBV6-5 CASSYKKGYGYTF TGTGCCAGCAGTTACAAGAAGGGCTATGGCTACACCTTC
TRBJ1-6 few 12 NA TRBV7-9 CASTSARSPLHF TGTGCCAGCACCTCTGCGCGTTCACCCCTCCACTTT
TRBJ2-7 NA 14 TRBD1 TRBV20-1 CSATGTGTSYEQYF TGCAGTGCTACCGGGACAGGTACCTCCTACGAGCAGTACTTC
TRBJ2-1 few 15 NA TRBV19 CASSNSLGSYNEQFF TGTGCCAGTAGTAACAGCCTAGGCTCCTACAATGAGCAGTTCTTC
TRBJ2-1 NA 14 TRBD1 TRBV4-1 CASSQGGQWNEQFF TGCGCCAGCAGCCAAGGGGGACAGTGGAATGAGCAGTTCTTC
TRBJ2-7 NA 13 TRBD2 TRBV25-1 CASRGGGENEQYF TGTGCCAGCCGGGGGGGAGGGGAGAACGAGCAGTACTTC
TRBJ2-5 few 14 NA TRBV4-3 CASSQAGIEETQYF TGCGCCAGCAGCCAAGCGGGAATTGAGGAGACCCAGTACTTC
TRBJ1-6 few 15 NA TRBV7-9 CASSLAGGRNSPLHF TGTGCCAGCAGCTTAGCAGGGGGGCGTAATTCACCCCTCCACTTT